This T cell receptor beta chain appears in the sequencing data of a study of blood T cell repertoires in COVID-19. In the study overall: The origin of the acute and convalescent COVID-19 samples was the United States, Italy and Spain.

Germline values: CDR1 MDHEN, CDR2 SYDVKM. The ends were cut back, 6 bases at V and 0 bases at J, with 12 bases in the middle. The CDR3 has 14 residues. In the source study's methods: By means of reference gene primer amplification, nucleated cell counts were estimated. Repertoires were generated with immunoSEQ multiplex PCR, while TCRdb's copy carries only in-frame clones and drops some. For V, J and clone size, that table is used; D and trimming come from the DNA. The table lists 200,000 to 250,000 clones, around four fifths of them singletons. This receptor was identified in a woman of 80 years or more with COVID-19, enrolled during active disease. The chain has TRBV28 and TRBJ2-7, with D tentatively TRBD2 (7 bases). The sample comprised peripheral blood. CDR3 in amino acids: CASREGGASYEQYF. In DNA form, the CDR3 reads TGTGCCAGCAGGGAGGGGGGGGCCTCCTACGAGCAGTACTTC.